The rows below give T cell receptor beta chains drawn from one sample of a study of CD8 T cells in ankylosing spondylitis. TCRdb ran MiXCR on the 5' RACE reads and lists one entry per CDR3 protein. This sample has 250,000 or so distinct CDR3 sequences; about 10% occur once, and the top ten carry about 2.5%. The sequenced sample was blood, either unsorted or a sorted T cell fraction (not recorded which). These receptor sequences come from a male donor with ankylosing spondylitis or in good health (not recorded which). The CDR3 runs from the conserved cysteine through the conserved F or W. A D gene is named only where the DNA matches it firmly. Not every row has a clone size; where given, it reads once, few, many or a size class.

v_gene	j_gene	d_gene	abundance	CDR3nt	CDR3aa
TRBV12-3/TRBV12-4	TRBJ1-1	NA	medium-sized	TGTGCCAGCAGTTTAGGCAGGCCCGGCCCACTGAACACTGAAGCTTTCTTT	CASSLGRPGPLNTEAFF
TRBV7-9	TRBJ2-3	NA	few	TGTGCCAGCAGCAAAGGGGACGAGGCAACAGATACGCAGTATTTT	CASSKGDEATDTQYF
TRBV5-1	TRBJ2-5	TRBD1	many	TGCGCCAGCAGCCTTTCAGGTCGGGACAGGGCAGAGACCCAGTACTTC	CASSLSGRDRAETQYF
TRBV30	TRBJ1-3	NA	few	TGTGCCTGGAAGGGTTCTGGAAACACCATATATTTT	CAWKGSGNTIYF
TRBV5-4	TRBJ2-7	NA	NA	TGTGCCAGCAGCTTCGTAGGAGGACGCCTTGGCCACGAGCAGTACTTC	CASSFVGGRLGHEQYF
TRBV6-1	TRBJ2-2	TRBD2	few	TGTGCCAGCAAGGGAGGGAATTCGGGCGGGGAGCTGTTTTTT	CASKGGNSGGELFF
TRBV5-1	TRBJ2-1	NA	many	TGCGCCAGCAGCTTGGCCCTGGGGAATGAGCAGTTCTTC	CASSLALGNEQFF
TRBV6-5	TRBJ1-2	TRBD1	many	TGTGCCAGCAGTTACAAAGGGGGCTTGTATGGCTACACCTTC	CASSYKGGLYGYTF
TRBV28	TRBJ1-5	TRBD1	many	TGTGCCAGCAGTCGGGACAGGGGATGGAATCAGCCCCAGCATTTT	CASSRDRGWNQPQHF
TRBV27	TRBJ2-1	TRBD2	many	TGTGCCAGCAGTTTATGGGGCGGGAGCTCCTACAATGAGCAGTTCTTC	CASSLWGGSSYNEQFF
TRBV21-1	TRBJ2-5	NA	many	TGTGCCAGCAGCACCAGACTAGCGGGACAGGAGGAGGGGCGGACCCAGTACTTC	CASSTRLAGQEEGRTQYF
TRBV4-2	TRBJ2-1	TRBD2	many	TGTGCCAGCAGCGTTCGGACTAGTAACAATGAGCAGTTCTTC	CASSVRTSNNEQFF
TRBV6-1	TRBJ1-5	NA	many	TGTGCCAGCAGACCTGTGGGCCAAATGAGCCAGCCCCAGCATTTT	CASRPVGQMSQPQHF
TRBV11-1	TRBJ2-1	NA	few	TGTGCCAGCAGCCTCAAGCCGAGCGACTTGGGCTCCTACAATGAGCAGTTCTTC	CASSLKPSDLGSYNEQFF
TRBV30	TRBJ2-7	NA	many	TGTGCCTGGAGTGTATCGGACCGCTACTACGAGCAGTACTTC	CAWSVSDRYYEQYF
TRBV20-1	TRBJ2-1	NA	few	TGCAGTGCTAGAGATAAGGAGGGACAGAGTTACAATGAGCAGTTCTTC	CSARDKEGQSYNEQFF
TRBV30	TRBJ2-7	TRBD2	many	TGTGCCTGGAGTGTAAAGGGACAGGCCTGGACTAGCGGGAAGGGCGAGCAGTACTTC	CAWSVKGQAWTSGKGEQYF
TRBV6-1	TRBJ2-7	NA	NA	TGTGCCAGCTCCCAAGTGGGTGGCGTTCTCTACGAGCAGTACTTC	CASSQVGGVLYEQYF
TRBV6-2/TRBV6-3	TRBJ1-1	NA	many	TGTGCCAGCACCCGCCCGGGGTACACTGAAGCTTTCTTT	CASTRPGYTEAFF
TRBV10-3	TRBJ1-3	NA	few	TGTGCCATCAGTGAGTCAGGGGCTGGAAACACCATATATTTT	CAISESGAGNTIYF
TRBV6-1	TRBJ2-1	TRBD2	many	TGTGCCAGCAGGAGGCTAATGCGTGTAGCGGGAGGTTTCAATGAGCAGTTCTTC	CASRRLMRVAGGFNEQFF
TRBV5-6	TRBJ2-1	TRBD1	many	TGTGCCAGCAGCCCCGCCGCAGGGGGCAAAGTGGGGCAGTTCTTC	CASSPAAGGKVGQFF
TRBV20-1	TRBJ1-4	NA	many	TGCAGTGCCCCGTTCCCCGGGGGCTATGAAAAACTGTTTTTT	CSAPFPGGYEKLFF
TRBV20-1	TRBJ1-2	NA	many	TGCAGTGCTCTAATCGGGGGGTATGGCTACACCTTC	CSALIGGYGYTF
TRBV11-2	TRBJ2-3	TRBD2	many	TGTGCCAGCAGCGCTCTACTAGCGGGAGGCATCGATACGCAGTATTTT	CASSALLAGGIDTQYF
TRBV12-3/TRBV12-4	TRBJ2-1	NA	many	TGTGCCAGCAGTTTCGGCAGATACAATGAGCAGTTCTTC	CASSFGRYNEQFF
TRBV6-1	TRBJ1-1	NA	many	TGTGCCACCCATCGTCCCGGGGTACGTGGGAACACTGAAGCTTTCTTT	CATHRPGVRGNTEAFF
TRBV7-7	TRBJ2-2	TRBD1	few	TGTGCCAGCCGCCCCTCGGTGGGGGACAGGGCCACCGGGGAGCTGTTTTTT	CASRPSVGDRATGELFF
TRBV7-9	TRBJ2-2	TRBD1	few	TGTGCCAGCAGCTTCGACAGGGGGGCCGGGGAGCTGTTTTTT	CASSFDRGAGELFF
TRBV10-1	TRBJ2-7	NA	NA	TGCGCCAGCAGTGACCCTAGTTTTGGGTCCTACGAGCAGTACTTC	CASSDPSFGSYEQYF
TRBV7-8	TRBJ1-2	NA	many	TGTGCCAGCAGACCACAAGGGCCCAACTATGGCTACACCTTC	CASRPQGPNYGYTF
TRBV4-2	TRBJ1-4	TRBD1	many	TGTGCCAGCAGCCAATCGATTTTCACGGGCGGAGGGACAGGGGGGGAAAAACTGTTTTTT	CASSQSIFTGGGTGGEKLFF
TRBV20-1	TRBJ2-2	NA	many	TGCAGTGCTAGAGGTAGCCTCACCGGGGAGCTGTTTTTT	CSARGSLTGELFF
TRBV7-2	TRBJ2-2	TRBD1	many	TGTGCCAGCAGCCCGACGACAGGGGTCATCGGGGAGCTGTTTTTT	CASSPTTGVIGELFF
TRBV5-1	TRBJ2-7	TRBD2	many	TGCGCCAGCAGCCCGTCCGGGACTAGCGGGAGTTCCCTATACCTCTACGAGCAGTACTTC	CASSPSGTSGSSLYLYEQYF
TRBV7-2	TRBJ2-4	TRBD2	NA	TGTGTCAGCAGCTTAGCCGGGGGGGACATTCAGTACTTC	CVSSLAGGDIQYF
TRBV7-2	TRBJ2-1	TRBD2	NA	TGTGCCAGCAGTCGGAGCGGGGGGTCGACCTACAATGAGCAGTTCTTC	CASSRSGGSTYNEQFF
TRBV5-1	TRBJ2-3	TRBD2	NA	TGCGCCAGCGGGACTAGACTAGCGCCCGGCACAGATACGCAGTATTTT	CASGTRLAPGTDTQYF
TRBV5-5	TRBJ2-3	NA	many	TGTGCCAGCAGCTTGTCCGGGACTTATACAGATACGCAGTATTTT	CASSLSGTYTDTQYF
TRBV15	TRBJ2-7	NA	many	TGTGCCACCAGTATGACAAAGGCCCTCCTCTACGAGCAGTACTTC	CATSMTKALLYEQYF
TRBV27	TRBJ2-7	TRBD2	NA	TGTGCCAGCAGATACCGCCTAGCGGATACTTACGAGCAGTACTTC	CASRYRLADTYEQYF
TRBV5-1	TRBJ1-2	NA	few	TGCGCCAGCAGCTTTGGACACGGGGGCTACACCTTC	CASSFGHGGYTF
TRBV12-3/TRBV12-4	TRBJ1-5	NA	many	TGTGCCAGCATATCCCGGGGGCCGGGGCAGCCCCAGCATTTT	CASISRGPGQPQHF
TRBV29-1	TRBJ1-3	NA	NA	TGCGGCGTTTCTCAAACGGCTGGAAACACCATATATTTT	CGVSQTAGNTIYF
TRBV7-7	TRBJ2-2	NA	many	TGTGCCAGCAGCCCGACAGTAACCACCGGGGAGCTGTTTTTT	CASSPTVTTGELFF
TRBV7-9	TRBJ2-7	TRBD2	NA	TGTGCCAGCAGTTCTAGCGGGGGGGCCTACAATGAGCAGTACTTC	CASSSSGGAYNEQYF
TRBV4-2	TRBJ2-7	NA	many	TGTGCCAGCAGCCAAGATTCCGCCGGGGCATCCTACGAGCAGTACTTC	CASSQDSAGASYEQYF
TRBV5-1	TRBJ2-1	TRBD1	many	TGCGCCAGCAGCTTGATAGGGGACAGTTACAATGAGCAGTTCTTC	CASSLIGDSYNEQFF
TRBV12-3/TRBV12-4	TRBJ1-1	NA	NA	TGTGCCAGCAGTTTGCGCCAGGGATCTGAAGCTTTCTTT	CASSLRQGSEAFF
TRBV6-5	TRBJ2-7	TRBD1	many	TGTGCCAGCAGTTACTCCATCGACAGGGGGGTTGAGCAGTACTTC	CASSYSIDRGVEQYF
TRBV7-2	TRBJ2-3	TRBD2	few	TGTGCCAGCAGCCCCCCTGGCGGGAGGGCCACAGATACGCAGTATTTT	CASSPPGGRATDTQYF
TRBV7-2	TRBJ2-3	TRBD2	few	TGTGCCAGCAGAACGACTAGCGGAGGCATAGATACGCAGTATTTT	CASRTTSGGIDTQYF
TRBV27	TRBJ1-2	NA	many	TGTGCCAGCAGTTCGGTGACGGACGGAGGTCACTATGGCTACACCTTC	CASSSVTDGGHYGYTF
TRBV7-6	TRBJ2-5	TRBD1	few	TGTGCCAGCAGCTTAGACCGGGACAGGGGAGGAGAGACCCAGTACTTC	CASSLDRDRGGETQYF
TRBV4-1	TRBJ2-2	NA	many	TGCGCCAGCAGCCGGGGAGGCGACATCGGGGAGCTGTTTTTT	CASSRGGDIGELFF
TRBV11-3	TRBJ2-1	NA	NA	TGTGCCAGCAGCCCCTCGGGGTACGATGAGCAGTTCTTC	CASSPSGYDEQFF
TRBV5-1	TRBJ2-7	TRBD2	many	TGCGCCAGCAGTTTTCGGGGGGGGACCTACGAGCAGTACTTC	CASSFRGGTYEQYF